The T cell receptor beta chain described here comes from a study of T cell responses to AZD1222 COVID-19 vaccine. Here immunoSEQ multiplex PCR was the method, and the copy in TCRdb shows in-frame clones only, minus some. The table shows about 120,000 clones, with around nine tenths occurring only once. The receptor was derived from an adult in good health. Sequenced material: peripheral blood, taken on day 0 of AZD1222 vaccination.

The CDR3, as DNA: TGTGCCAGCAGTTCGGGACAGGGCACAGATACGCAGTATTTT. This sequence encodes CASSSGQGTDTQYF. The V gene is TRBV2, the J gene TRBJ2-3; 8 bases agree with TRBD1. V trimming: 5 bases; J trimming: 1 base; junction bases outside the gene matches: 2. The CDR3 runs to 14 residues. Germline V gene sequence: CDR1 SNHLY, CDR2 FYNNEI.